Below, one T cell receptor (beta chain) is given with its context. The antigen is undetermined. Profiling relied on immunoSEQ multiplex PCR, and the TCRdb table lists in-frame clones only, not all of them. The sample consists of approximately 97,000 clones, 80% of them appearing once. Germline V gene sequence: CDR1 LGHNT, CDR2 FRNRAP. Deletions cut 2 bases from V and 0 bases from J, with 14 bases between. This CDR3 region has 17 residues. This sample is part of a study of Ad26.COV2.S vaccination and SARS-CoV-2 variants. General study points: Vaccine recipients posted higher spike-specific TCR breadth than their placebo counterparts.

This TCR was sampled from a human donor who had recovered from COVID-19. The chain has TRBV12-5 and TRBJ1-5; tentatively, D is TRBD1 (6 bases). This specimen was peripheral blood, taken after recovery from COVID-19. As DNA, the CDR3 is TGTGCTAGTGGTTTGAGAATTACAGGGTATAGCAATCAGCCCCAGCATTTT. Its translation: CASGLRITGYSNQPQHF.